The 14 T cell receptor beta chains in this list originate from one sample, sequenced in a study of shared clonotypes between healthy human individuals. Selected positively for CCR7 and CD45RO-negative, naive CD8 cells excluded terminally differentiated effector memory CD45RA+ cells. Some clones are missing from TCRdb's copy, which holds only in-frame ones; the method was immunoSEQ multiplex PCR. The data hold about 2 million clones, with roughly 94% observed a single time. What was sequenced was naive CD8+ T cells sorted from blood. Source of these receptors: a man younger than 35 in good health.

The CDR3, as DNA: TGTGCCAGCAGTTACTCGACGGGGTTGGGAGAGACCCAGTACTTC. The encoded protein is CASSYSTGLGETQYF. This chain uses TRBV6-5 with TRBJ2-5; possible D gene TRBD2, 5 bases. Germline V gene data show CDR1 as MNHEY and CDR2 as SVGAGI. The germline V and J ends were trimmed by 0 bases and 4 bases, with 12 bases remaining between them. The CDR3 loop spans 15 amino acids.

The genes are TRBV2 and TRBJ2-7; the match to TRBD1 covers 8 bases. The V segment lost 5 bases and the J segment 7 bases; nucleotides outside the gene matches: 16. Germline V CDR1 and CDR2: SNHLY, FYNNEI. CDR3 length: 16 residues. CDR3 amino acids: CASSPLTGGQGREQYF. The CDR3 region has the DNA TGTGCCAGCAGTCCCCTGACCGGCGGACAGGGAAGGGAGCAGTACTTC.

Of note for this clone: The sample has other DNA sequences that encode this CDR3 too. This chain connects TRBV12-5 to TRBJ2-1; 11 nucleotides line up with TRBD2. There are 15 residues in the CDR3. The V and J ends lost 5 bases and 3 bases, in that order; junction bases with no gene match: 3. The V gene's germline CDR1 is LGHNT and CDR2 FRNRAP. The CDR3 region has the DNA TGTGCTAGTGGTCCTGGACTAGCGGGCTACAATGAGCAGTTCTTC. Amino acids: CASGPGLAGYNEQFF.

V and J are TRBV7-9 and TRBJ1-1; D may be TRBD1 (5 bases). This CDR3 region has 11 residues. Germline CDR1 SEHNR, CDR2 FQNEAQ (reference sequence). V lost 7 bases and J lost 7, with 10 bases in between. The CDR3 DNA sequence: TGTGCCAGCACAGGGAGTCTTGAAGCTTTCTTT. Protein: CASTGSLEAFF. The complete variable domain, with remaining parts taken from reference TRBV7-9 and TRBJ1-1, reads DTGVSQNPRHKITKRGQNVTFRCDPISEHNRLYWYRQTLGQGPEFLTYFQNEAQLEKSRLLSDRFSAERPKGSFSTLEIQRTEQGDSAMYLCASTGSLEAFFGQGTRLTVV.

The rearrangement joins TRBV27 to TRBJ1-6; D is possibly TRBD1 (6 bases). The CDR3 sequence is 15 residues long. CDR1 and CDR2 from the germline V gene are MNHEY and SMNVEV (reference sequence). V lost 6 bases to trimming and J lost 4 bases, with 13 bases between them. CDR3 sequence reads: CASSAGQTYNSPLHF. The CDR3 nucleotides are TGTGCCAGCAGCGCAGGACAGACGTATAATTCACCCCTCCACTTT.

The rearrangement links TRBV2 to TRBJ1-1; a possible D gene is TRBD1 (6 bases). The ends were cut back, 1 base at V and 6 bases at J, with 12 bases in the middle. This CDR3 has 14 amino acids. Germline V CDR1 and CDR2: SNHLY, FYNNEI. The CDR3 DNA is TGTGCCAGCAGTGAAGGGCAGGGGTACCCTGAAGCTTTCTTT. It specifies CASSEGQGYPEAFF.

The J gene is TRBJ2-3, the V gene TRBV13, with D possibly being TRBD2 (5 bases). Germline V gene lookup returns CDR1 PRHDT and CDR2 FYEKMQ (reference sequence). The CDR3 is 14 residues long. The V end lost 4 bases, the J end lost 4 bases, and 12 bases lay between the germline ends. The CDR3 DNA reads TGTGCCAGCAGCTCGTCGTCGAGGGCAGATACGCAGTATTTT. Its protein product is CASSSSSRADTQYF.

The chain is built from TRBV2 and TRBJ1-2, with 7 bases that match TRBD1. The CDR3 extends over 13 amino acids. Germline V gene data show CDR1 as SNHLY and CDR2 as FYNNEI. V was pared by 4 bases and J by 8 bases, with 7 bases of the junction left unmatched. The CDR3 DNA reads TGTGCCAGCAGTGCAATCCAGGGGGAGGGCTACACCTTC. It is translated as CASSAIQGEGYTF.

The CDR3 DNA reads as TGTGCCAGCAGTGAGAACTACCAGAGCACAGATACGCAGTATTTT. This encodes CASSENYQSTDTQYF. The gene calls are TRBV2 and TRBJ2-3; D is ambiguous. CDR1 is SNHLY and CDR2 is FYNNEI in the germline V gene. This CDR3 comprises 15 residues. Trimming stripped 3 bases from V and 0 bases from J, with 10 bases between.

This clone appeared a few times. In nucleotides, the CDR3 is TGTGCCAGCAGCTTGTTTGGGGTCTCGATCAACTATGGCTACACCTTC. Its translation is CASSLFGVSINYGYTF. The rearrangement uses TRBV5-4 and TRBJ1-2, with D unclear. There are 16 residues in the CDR3. The germline V gene has CDR1 SGHNT and CDR2 YYREEE (reference sequence). V was cut by 1 base and J by 2 bases, with 15 bases left in between.

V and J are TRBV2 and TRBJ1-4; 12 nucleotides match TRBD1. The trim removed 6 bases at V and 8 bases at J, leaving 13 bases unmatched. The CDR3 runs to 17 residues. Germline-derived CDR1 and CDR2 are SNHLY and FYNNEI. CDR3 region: CASSQSRDRGLREKLFF. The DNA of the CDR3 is TGTGCCAGCAGCCAGTCCCGGGACAGGGGGCTGCGAGAAAAACTGTTTTTT.

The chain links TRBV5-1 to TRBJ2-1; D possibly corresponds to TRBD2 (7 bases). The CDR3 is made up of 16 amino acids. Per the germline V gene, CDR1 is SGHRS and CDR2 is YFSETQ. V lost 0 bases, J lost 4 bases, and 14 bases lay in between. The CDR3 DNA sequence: TGCGCCAGCAGCTTGGGATCCGGGGGGCATTACAATGAGCAGTTCTTC. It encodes CASSLGSGGHYNEQFF. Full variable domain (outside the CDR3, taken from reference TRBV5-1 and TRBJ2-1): KAGVTQTPRYLIKTRGQQVTLSCSPISGHRSVSWYQQTPGQGLQFLFEYFSETQRNKGNFPGRFSGRQFSNSRSEMNVSTLELGDSALYLCASSLGSGGHYNEQFFGPGTRLTVL.

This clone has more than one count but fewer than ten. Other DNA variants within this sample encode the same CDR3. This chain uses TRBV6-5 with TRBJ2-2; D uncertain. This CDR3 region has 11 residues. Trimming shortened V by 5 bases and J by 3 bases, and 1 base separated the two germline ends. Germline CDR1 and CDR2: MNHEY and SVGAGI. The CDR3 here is CASSHTGELFF. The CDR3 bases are TGTGCCAGCAGTCACACCGGGGAGCTGTTTTTT.

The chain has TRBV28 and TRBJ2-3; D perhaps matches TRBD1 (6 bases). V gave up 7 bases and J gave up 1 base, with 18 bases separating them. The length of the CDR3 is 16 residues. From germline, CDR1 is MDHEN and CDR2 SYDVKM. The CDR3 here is CASTLRSPGGTDTQYF. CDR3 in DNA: TGTGCCAGCACCCTTCGGTCCCCAGGGGGCACAGATACGCAGTATTTT.